What follows are 25 T cell receptor beta chains derived from one specimen sequenced in a study of tumor-infiltrating lymphocytes in localized non-small cell lung cancer. Sequencing was performed with immunoSEQ multiplex PCR; in TCRdb, only in-frame clones are kept and a portion is missing. The data show 10,000 to 15,000 clones, with about 66% seen just once and around 7.1% held by the top ten. Sample: lung tumor tissue. The receptors here all came from a human donor with non-small cell lung cancer.

V usage is TRBV2 and J usage is TRBJ2-5; D gene uncertain. Germline-derived CDR1 and CDR2 are SNHLY and FYNNEI. This CDR3 has 11 residues. Trimming shortened V by 5 bases and J by 1 base, and 2 bases separated the two germline ends. The CDR3 bases are TGTGCCAGCAGTCCCCAAGAGACCCAGTACTTC. Its translation is CASSPQETQYF.

This chain joins TRBV5-4 and TRBJ2-7, with TRBD2 matching 8 bases. The V gene's germline CDR1 is SGHNT and CDR2 YYREEE (reference sequence). The CDR3 is 14 amino acids. Losses at the gene ends were 2 bases for V and 6 bases for J; bases not matched to a gene: 7. The CDR3 sequence is CASSLYSGIPEQYF. CDR3 sequence (DNA): TGTGCCAGCAGCTTATATAGCGGGATTCCCGAGCAGTACTTC.

The table lists this clone with a few counts. The chain carries TRBV15 and TRBJ1-4, with D possibly TRBD1 on 5 matching bases. The V end lost 0 bases, the J end lost 8 bases, and 16 bases lay between the germline ends. The germline gives CDR1 LNHNV, CDR2 YYDKDF (reference sequence). CDR3 size: 16 residues. CDR3 sequence (DNA): TGTGCCACCAGCAGAGATGCTCCGACAGTGGGGGAAAAACTGTTTTTT. This sequence encodes CATSRDAPTVGEKLFF.

The chain combines TRBV5-4 with TRBJ1-1, with no clear D. Germline lookup yields CDR1 SGHNT and CDR2 YYREEE (reference sequence). There are 11 residues in the CDR3. Deletions cut 5 bases from V and 7 bases from J, with 9 bases between. This CDR3 reads CASRSGFEAFF. The CDR3 DNA is TGTGCCAGCAGATCGGGTTTTGAAGCTTTCTTT.

To note about this clone: One end of the junction does not line up with germline, which may come from a read error. The chain recombines TRBV27 with TRBJ1-2; D gene ambiguous. The CDR3 is made up of 13 amino acids. In germline, CDR1 is MNHEY, CDR2 SMNVEV (reference sequence). DNA for the CDR3: TGTGCCAACAGTTTTAGCCCTAACTATGGCTACACCTTC. This translates into CANSFSPNYGYTF.

This clone has only a few counts. V gene TRBV2 combines with J gene TRBJ2-5; D is undetermined. V gave up 3 bases and J gave up 1 base, with 12 bases separating them. This CDR3 comprises 15 residues. Per the germline V gene, CDR1 is SNHLY and CDR2 is FYNNEI. The CDR3 bases are TGTGCCAGCAGTGAGTGGGGTACCCGCCAAGAGACCCAGTACTTC. Translation gives CASSEWGTRQETQYF.

The chain joins TRBV5-1 to TRBJ2-3, with 7 bases matching TRBD1. The CDR3 totals 16 residues. Trimming cost V 4 bases and J 4 bases; bases outside gene matches: 12. Germline CDR1 is SGHRS and CDR2 is YFSETQ. CDR3 residues: CASSRGGVLRADTQYF. The CDR3, as DNA: TGCGCCAGCAGCCGAGGGGGCGTCCTGAGGGCAGATACGCAGTATTTT.

The V gene is TRBV2, the J gene TRBJ1-3, with D possibly being TRBD1 (6 bases). The V end was cut by 6 bases, the J end by 0 bases, with 15 bases between. This CDR3 is 16 amino acids long. Germline CDR1 reads SNHLY; CDR2 reads FYNNEI. In DNA form, the CDR3 reads TGTGCCAGCAGAGGATTAGGGACATTCTCTGGAAACACCATATATTTT. Translation: CASRGLGTFSGNTIYF.

V usage is TRBV28 and J usage is TRBJ2-2, with 8 bases that match TRBD2. The germline V gene encodes CDR1 MDHEN and CDR2 SYDVKM. The CDR3 sequence is 15 residues long. The ends lost 2 bases at V and 8 bases at J; junction bases unmatched: 7. The CDR3 nucleotides read TGTGCCAGCAGTTTAGGGGCGGGAGGATCGGGGGAGCTGTTTTTT. Its translation: CASSLGAGGSGELFF.

DNA for the CDR3: TGTGCCTGGAGTAAAGACAGGAGGAATGAGCAGTTCTTC. It translates to CAWSKDRRNEQFF. The chain is built from TRBV30 and TRBJ2-1; D is perhaps TRBD1 (6 bases). The V gene lost 2 bases and the J gene lost 7 bases, with 12 bases spanning the gap. This CDR3 comprises 13 residues. Germline V CDR1 and CDR2: GTSNPN, SVGIG (reference sequence). The whole variable domain, filled in from reference TRBV30 and TRBJ2-1, reads SQTIHQWPATLVQPVGSPLSLECTVEGTSNPNLYWYRQAAGRGLQLLFYSVGIGQISSEVPQNLSASRPQDRQFILSSKKLLLSDSGFYLCAWSKDRRNEQFFGPGTRLTVL.

The chain recombines TRBV2 with TRBJ1-4; TRBD1 is a possible D gene (5 bases). The CDR3 length is 14 residues. Trimming pared 6 bases from V and 1 base from J, leaving 9 bases between. CDR1 SNHLY and CDR2 FYNNEI come from the germline V gene. The CDR3: CASRKTETNEKLFF. DNA of the CDR3: TGTGCCAGCAGGAAGACAGAAACTAATGAAAAACTGTTTTTT.

The V call is TRBV2, the J call TRBJ2-3; TRBD2 agrees at 8 bases. V lost 6 bases and J lost 5; bases outside the gene matches: 16. CDR3 length equals 17 residues. The germline V gene has CDR1 SNHLY and CDR2 FYNNEI. CDR3 protein: CASRPGLASDGLDTQYF. The CDR3 DNA follows: TGTGCCAGCAGGCCAGGACTAGCTAGTGACGGTCTAGATACGCAGTATTTT.

The table lists this clone with a few counts. This chain connects TRBV7-3 to TRBJ2-6; a possible D gene is TRBD1 (6 bases). There are 15 residues in the CDR3. Germline assignment: CDR1 SGHTA and CDR2 FQGTGA. V lost 3 bases to trimming and J lost 4 bases, with 10 bases between them. The CDR3, as DNA: TGTGCCAGCAGCTTTACAGGGCCCGGGGCCAACGTCCTGACTTTC. It yields the protein CASSFTGPGANVLTF.

This clone was detected only a few times. The V gene is TRBV5-4, the J gene TRBJ2-3; 7 bases match TRBD2. Germline V gene data show CDR1 as SGHNT and CDR2 as YYREEE (reference sequence). This CDR3 has 14 amino acids. With V trimmed by 1 base and J by 5 bases, 4 bases remained unmatched. Here the CDR3 DNA reads TGTGCCAGCAGCTTGAAGGCTAGCGGAGATACGCAGTATTTT. The encoded protein is CASSLKASGDTQYF.

This chain uses TRBV28 with TRBJ1-2; tentative D call: TRBD1 (5 bases). V lost 5 bases, J lost 7 bases, and 20 bases lay in between. The CDR3 is 15 residues long. The germline V gene encodes CDR1 MDHEN and CDR2 SYDVKM. In nucleotides, the CDR3 is TGTGCCAGCAGTCCGCCCGTAACGGGAAGGGGTGGCTACACCTTC. Encoded protein: CASSPPVTGRGGYTF.

The rearrangement uses TRBV19 and TRBJ1-6; D is perhaps TRBD1 (5 bases). Germline V CDR1 and CDR2: LNHDA, SQIVND (reference sequence). V was cut by 6 bases and J by 9 bases, with 18 bases left in between. The CDR3 length is 15 residues. The CDR3 reads CASRDRDGLFSPLHF. For the CDR3, the DNA is TGTGCCAGTAGAGACCGGGACGGACTATTTTCACCCCTCCACTTT.

This clone came up once. V gene TRBV18 combines with J gene TRBJ1-3; D unresolved. The CDR3 runs 15 residues. Germline-derived CDR1 and CDR2 are KGHSH and LQKENI. Trimming shortened V by 3 bases and J by 0 bases, and 9 bases separated the two germline ends. The CDR3 coding sequence is TGTGCCAGCTCACCCGTACCGATCTCTGGAAACACCATATATTTT. It specifies CASSPVPISGNTIYF.

The chain couples TRBV18 to TRBJ1-2; D possibly corresponds to TRBD1 (6 bases). Germline CDR1 KGHSH, CDR2 LQKENI. The ends were cut back, 3 bases at V and 4 bases at J, with 15 bases in the middle. The CDR3 spans 15 residues. The CDR3 here is CASSPVGLTGYGYTF. CDR3 DNA sequence: TGTGCCAGCTCACCCGTTGGTTTGACAGGCTATGGCTACACCTTC. Looking up the rest from reference TRBV18 and TRBJ1-2 gives the full variable domain: NAGVMQNPRHLVRRRGQEARLRCSPMKGHSHVYWYRQLPEEGLKFMVYLQKENIIDESGMPKERFSAEFPKEGPSILRIQQVVRGDSAAYFCASSPVGLTGYGYTFGSGTRLTVV.

The V gene is TRBV10-3, the J gene TRBJ2-1, with 11 bases fitting TRBD1. Unmatched junction bases numbered 11, after V lost 4 bases and J lost 12 bases. The CDR3 totals 15 residues. Germline V gene sequence: CDR1 ENHRY, CDR2 SYGVKD. The CDR3 sequence: CAISVGQGVRRGQFF. For the CDR3, the DNA is TGTGCCATCAGTGTGGGACAGGGGGTTAGGAGAGGGCAGTTCTTC.

The V gene is TRBV6-1, the J gene TRBJ1-5; 7 bases are shared with TRBD1. V trimming: 5 bases; J trimming: 5 bases; junction bases outside the gene matches: 9. CDR1 and CDR2 from the germline V gene are MNHNS and SASEGT. CDR3 length: 15 amino acids. CDR3 residues: CASSPDRAFDQPQHF. The CDR3 coding sequence is TGTGCCAGCAGTCCCGACAGGGCCTTTGATCAGCCCCAGCATTTT.

V and J are TRBV5-1 and TRBJ2-6, with D uncertain. Trimming took off 5 bases at V and 1 base at J, with 10 bases between the two ends. There are 15 residues in the CDR3. CDR1 and CDR2 (germline): SGHRS, YFSETQ. This CDR3 reads CASSPGQSGANVLTF. DNA for the CDR3: TGCGCCAGCAGTCCCGGTCAATCTGGGGCCAACGTCCTGACTTTC.

The gene calls are TRBV6-1 and TRBJ1-4; D is unclear. V lost 7 bases and J 8 bases, leaving 8 bases between the germline ends. CDR3 length equals 11 residues. From germline, CDR1 is MNHNS and CDR2 SASEGT. The CDR3 DNA reads TGTGCCAGCAAAAAAAGCGAAAAACTGTTTTTT. It is translated as CASKKSEKLFF.

This clone was detected a few times. J is TRBJ1-2 and V is TRBV9; TRBD1 is a possible D gene (5 bases). The CDR3 totals 16 residues. In germline, CDR1 is SGDLS, CDR2 YYNGEE. V lost 1 base to trimming and J lost 5 bases, with 18 bases between them. The CDR3 sequence is CASSVSGHDRGYGYTF. The CDR3 DNA follows: TGTGCCAGCAGCGTATCGGGGCATGACCGTGGGTATGGCTACACCTTC.

The V call is TRBV5-6, the J call TRBJ2-6; unclear D gene. Germline V gives CDR1 SGHDT, CDR2 YYEEEE. The V end was cut by 4 bases, the J end by 4 bases, with 9 bases between. The CDR3 is 14 amino acids. The CDR3 DNA reads as TGTGCCAGCAGCCTGCGCCCCGGGGCCAACGTCCTGACTTTC. Encoded protein: CASSLRPGANVLTF.

CDR3 region: CASSPIDGNQHRNIQYF. The CDR3 nucleotides are TGTGCCAGCTCACCAATTGATGGAAACCAACACAGAAACATTCAGTACTTC. This sequence joins TRBV18 and TRBJ2-4; no reliable D call. This CDR3 spans 17 amino acids. Trimming stripped 2 bases from V and 6 bases from J, with 20 bases between. Looked up from germline, CDR1 is KGHSH and CDR2 is LQKENI.